These 18 T cell receptor beta chains were all obtained from the same sample, sequenced in a study of early T cells in non-severe SARS-CoV-2 infection. Each CDR3 protein gets one entry after TCRdb re-called the 5' RACE reads with MiXCR. The top ten hold roughly 1.2% of the sample, which has approximately 70,000 distinct CDR3 sequences, 9.5% to 15% seen once. Input material: whole blood. The receptors derive from an adult who was a healthcare worker with PCR-confirmed SARS-CoV-2 infection or an uninfected control (not recorded which).

This clonotype occurred many times. The chain has TRBV24-1 and TRBJ2-1, with D possibly TRBD1 on 6 matching bases. This CDR3 region has 13 residues. Trimming removed 4 bases from V and 5 bases from J, with 8 bases in between. Germline CDR1 is KGHDR and CDR2 is SFDVKD. The CDR3 DNA reads as TGTGCCACCAGTGACGGGACAAACAATGAGCAGTTCTTC. Its translation is CATSDGTNNEQFF.

Many counts were recorded for this clonotype. The V and J genes are TRBV15 and TRBJ1-3, with no clear D. CDR1 and CDR2 from the germline V gene are LNHNV and YYDKDF (reference sequence). This CDR3 contains 15 residues. The ends were cut back, 1 base at V and 0 bases at J, with 7 bases in the middle. CDR3 amino acids: CATSRVGSSGNTIYF. The CDR3, as DNA: TGTGCCACCAGCAGAGTTGGGAGCTCTGGAAACACCATATATTTT.

This clonotype has just a few counts. J is TRBJ2-7 and V is TRBV10-3; a possible D gene is TRBD1 (6 bases). This CDR3 is built from 13 residues. The germline V gene encodes CDR1 ENHRY and CDR2 SYGVKD. Trimming removed 11 bases from V and 5 bases from J, with 19 bases in between. DNA of the CDR3: TGTGCCGTCACGTCGGAGCACAGGGACGAGCAGTACTTC. Translated: CAVTSEHRDEQYF.

This clonotype was recorded at least ten times. At one of its ends the junction is not consistent with the germline gene, which may arise from a read error. The gene calls are TRBV6-5 and TRBJ1-1; D remains ambiguous. CDR3 length: 12 amino acids. The germline CDR1 and CDR2 sequences are MNHEY and SVGAGI. The CDR3 protein is CASSYGTAEAFF. DNA of the CDR3: TGCGCCAGCAGTTACGGTACAGCTGAAGCTTTCTTT.

As to this clonotype: A much larger clone differs by one base, so this may be a read error. Since the CDR3 does not end with the conserved phenylalanine or tryptophan, this likely comes from a read error. The V call is TRBV9, the J call TRBJ1-3, with D unresolved. Per germline, CDR1 SGDLS and CDR2 YYNGEE. This CDR3 spans 13 amino acids. V lost 0 bases to trimming and J lost 5 bases, with 6 bases between them. CDR3 nucleotides: TGTGCCAGCAGCGTAGCAGACCGAAACACCATATATTCT. Its protein product is CASSVADRNTIYS.

CDR3 loop: CSGGLAGGQDTQYF. CDR3 nucleotide sequence: TGCAGCGGCGGACTAGCGGGAGGACAAGATACGCAGTATTTT. The chain has TRBV29-1 and TRBJ2-3, with 14 bases matching TRBD2. The CDR3 is made up of 14 amino acids. Trimming cost V 7 bases and J 5 bases; bases outside gene matches: 5. Germline V gene sequence: CDR1 SQVTM, CDR2 ANQGSEA.

This clonotype was found many times. The CDR3 is CSAPDRGRKDEQYF. The CDR3 nucleotides are TGCAGTGCTCCGGACAGGGGGCGAAAGGACGAGCAGTACTTC. The rearrangement links TRBV20-1 to TRBJ2-7; 11 nucleotides line up with TRBD1. This CDR3 is built from 14 residues. Trimming took 5 bases from V and 5 from J; bases not matched to a gene: 8. Germline V gene lookup returns CDR1 DFQATT and CDR2 SNEGSKA (reference sequence).

Comment on this clonotype: A much larger clone lies a single base off, so this may be a read error. This sequence joins TRBV6-2 or TRBV6-3 and TRBJ2-1, with 9 bases matching TRBD2. The CDR3 contains 19 residues. Trimming cost V 4 bases and J 4 bases; bases outside gene matches: 17. Per germline, CDR1 MNHEY and CDR2 SVGEGT. CDR3 coding DNA: TGTGCCAGCAGTTTCCCGACTAGCGGAGAGGATGTTGGTTACAATGAGCAGTTCTTC. It codes for CASSFPTSGEDVGYNEQFF.

The V call is TRBV3-1, the J call TRBJ1-1; no clear D. Trimming removed 1 base at V and 7 bases at J, with 10 bases between. Germline V gene lookup returns CDR1 LGHDT and CDR2 YNNKEL (reference sequence). This CDR3 has 13 amino acids. The CDR3 bases are TGTGCCAGCAGCCAAGGGCGGCTCCGTGAAGCTTTCTTT. Translating gives CASSQGRLREAFF.

This clonotype was recorded at least ten times. The chain couples TRBV29-1 to TRBJ2-7, with D perhaps given as TRBD1 or TRBD2 (5 bases each). The germline V gene has CDR1 SQVTM and CDR2 ANQGSEA. Trimming pared 7 bases from V and 0 bases from J, leaving 13 bases between. The CDR3 extends over 13 amino acids. CDR3 residues: CSAVGTDSYEQYF. The CDR3 DNA sequence: TGCAGCGCTGTCGGGACGGACTCCTACGAGCAGTACTTC.

This chain's CDR3 is CASSKVGDEQYF. The CDR3 DNA is TGTGCCAGCAGCAAAGTAGGGGACGAGCAGTACTTC. The chain couples TRBV21-1 to TRBJ2-7; the D call TRBD1 from the table was never checked on the DNA. TRBV21-1 is marked as a pseudogene. This CDR3 has 12 residues.

Ten or more counts support this clonotype. This chain links TRBV29-1 with TRBJ2-3; D unclear. This CDR3 comprises 12 residues. Per germline, CDR1 SQVTM and CDR2 ANQGSEA. The V and J ends lost 8 bases and 1 base respectively, with 10 bases between them. The DNA of the CDR3 is TGCAGCATAGACCCGGGCACAGATACGCAGTATTTT. Its protein product is CSIDPGTDTQYF.

This clonotype was observed many times. The chain is built from TRBV10-3 and TRBJ2-5; D possibly corresponds to TRBD1 (5 bases). CDR1 is ENHRY, CDR2 SYGVKD, per germline. Trimming shortened V by 4 bases and J by 1 base, and 10 bases separated the two germline ends. This CDR3 region has 14 residues. The CDR3 nucleotides read TGTGCCATCAGTGGGGGCAACCTCCAAGAGACCCAGTACTTC. Protein product: CAISGGNLQETQYF.

Many counts were recorded for this clonotype. This chain uses TRBV4-2 with TRBJ2-3, with 9 bases matching TRBD2. The CDR3 sequence is 17 residues long. The junction had 5 bases not matched to a gene; V was cut back by 1 base and J by 0 bases. The V gene's germline CDR1 is LGHNA and CDR2 YNFKEQ. This CDR3 reads CASSQVSGGQSTDTQYF. CDR3 sequence (DNA): TGTGCCAGCAGCCAAGTTAGCGGGGGCCAAAGCACAGATACGCAGTATTTT.

This clonotype has just a few counts. The chain employs TRBV28 and TRBJ1-5, with D hard to call. CDR1 MDHEN and CDR2 SYDVKM come from the germline V gene. The CDR3 is 15 residues long. V was shortened by 6 bases and J by 3 bases, with 15 bases between the two germline ends. This CDR3 is CASRLAGNSNQPQHF. DNA of the CDR3: TGTGCCAGCAGGCTCGCAGGAAATTCCAATCAGCCCCAGCATTTT.

This clonotype was counted ten times or more. The chain is built from TRBV28 and TRBJ2-1, with 8 bases identical to TRBD1. Germline CDR1 is MDHEN and CDR2 is SYDVKM. With V trimmed by 6 bases and J by 6 bases, 13 bases remained unmatched. The CDR3 has 16 residues. CDR3 in amino acids: CASSRDRYLEGNEQFF. The CDR3, as DNA: TGTGCCAGCAGCCGGGACAGGTACTTGGAGGGCAATGAGCAGTTCTTC.

This clonotype showed up many times. V gene TRBV19 combines with J gene TRBJ2-1, with 9 bases identical to TRBD1. Germline trimming cut 0 bases from V and 8 bases from J; bases unmatched to any gene: 20. The CDR3 sequence is 20 residues long. Per germline, CDR1 LNHDA and CDR2 SQIVND (reference sequence). The CDR3 is CASSIDLAPGQGRESDEQFF. CDR3 nucleotides: TGTGCCAGTAGTATAGATCTCGCTCCCGGACAGGGGAGGGAAAGTGATGAGCAGTTCTTC.

This clonotype was observed at least ten times. V and J are TRBV12-3 or TRBV12-4 and TRBJ1-2, with D unresolved. The length of the CDR3 is 15 residues. The ends were cut back, 7 bases at V and 4 bases at J, with 19 bases in the middle. CDR3 sequence reads: CASTPLARAAYGYTF. CDR3 coding DNA: TGTGCCAGCACCCCCCTAGCCCGGGCAGCCTATGGCTACACCTTC.